The entry below describes one T cell receptor beta chain. The antigen it binds to is not known. Base quality data are lacking; no much larger clone is found one base away. The sample originates from a study of T cells in localized non-small cell lung cancer (dated by TCRdb to about 2020). For the study in its entirety: The study examined T cell repertoires in 200 to 300 patients with early-stage NSCLC and compared tumors with uninvolved tumor-adjacent lungs. A mean age of 66.3 years was recorded for the NSCLC patients, of whom roughly 130 were male and 95 to 110 were female. All 250 or so NSCLC patients in the cohort were treatment-naive and had localized lung tumors that were resected.

Points the paper makes about the study in general: Of the top 100 tumor clones, a median of roughly 56 were detected in paired uninvolved adjacent lung; 28 were also among that lung's top 100. Because multi-region tumor sequencing was not done, intratumor heterogeneity could not be ruled out. Higher T cell density in blood was associated with longer overall survival, whereas higher clonality in adjacent lung was associated with shorter survival. Because the study design was exploratory, TCR variables were selected using unadjusted p-values without false-discovery rate correction. The highest T cell clonality was observed in uninvolved tumor-adjacent lung, where clonality exceeded that of tumor, suggesting that antigenic responses were more focused in uninvolved tumor-adjacent lung.

At diagnosis, peripheral blood, uninvolved tumor-adjacent lung and tumor were collected and were preserved as a mix of fresh-frozen and FFPE material. Blood samples were analyzed as peripheral blood mononuclear cells for TCR repertoire profiling. V is cut by 4 bases and J by 2 bases, and the space between the germline ends is 11 bases. The cysteine opens and the phenylalanine closes a CDR3 of 14 amino acids. This entry keeps only the CDR3 DNA: 42 bases, framed from base 1. From a lookup of the germline V gene (reference sequence), CDR1 and CDR2 are LNHDA and SQIVND. The immunoSEQ Assay was used to sequence TCR beta CDR3 regions from DNA. As for the authors' bioinformatics: To compute T cell density, TCR beta template counts were normalized to usable DNA, which was estimated by amplifying housekeeping genes. The preseqR package was used to estimate richness by extrapolating to 400,000 templates for PBMC samples and to 120,000 templates for tissue samples. Clonality was taken to be one minus Pielou's evenness. Tissue-enriched TCRs were identified by differential abundance testing using productive amino-acid clonotypes, minimum total count 5 and alpha 0.1. The Jaccard Index and the Morisita Overlap Index were used to quantify repertoire overlap between compartments. GLIPH clustered TCR beta CDR3s with public tetramer-defined viral CDR3s; viral motifs required at least three viral sequences plus V-gene enrichment. TCRdb mirrors the immuneACCESS table, restricted to in-frame sequences. Some clones are absent from its copies; in checked studies, under half trace to an unresolved V gene, and the reason for the others is unknown. D and trimming come from the DNA, and the V and J calls and clone size come from that table. In this sample the table shows about 25,000 clones, around 88% of which occur a single time. The ten largest clones take up approximately 14% of the sample.

Sequenced here: peripheral blood, sampled before any cancer treatment. This receptor was identified in a female donor older than 55 with stage I lung adenocarcinoma. The sequence is built from TRBV19 and TRBJ1-1, with the D gene call left open. CDR3 region: CASSRSPFNTEAFF. The DNA is TGTGCCAGTAGTAGATCTCCCTTTAACACTGAAGCTTTCTTT.